This section outlines one TCR beta chain sequence together with its context. This sample is part of a study of blood T cell repertoires in COVID-19. Overall study: Italy, Spain and the United States were the sources of the convalescent and acute COVID-19 samples. From T cells, B-cell-depleted T cells, or PBMCs came the material, which was cDNA or gDNA.

Original handling: The assay estimated nucleated cells by amplifying reference gene primers. Sequencing used immunoSEQ multiplex PCR; TCRdb keeps in-frame clones, though not all of them. V and J calls plus clone size are reproduced from that table; the DNA served to infer D and trimming. Here the sample spans roughly 200,000 clones, 75% to 90% being singletons. J gave up 5 bases and V 5 bases, and 5 bases lay outside the gene matches. The germline gives CDR1 SGHTA, CDR2 FQGTGA. The CDR3 has 13 residues. Sequencing input: peripheral blood. V and J are TRBV7-3 and TRBJ1-2; 7 bases are shared with TRBD1. This TCR derives from a man in his sixties with acute or convalescent COVID-19. The CDR3 nucleotides are TGTGCCAGCAGCGCCGGGACAGAGTATGGCTACACCTTC. Protein: CASSAGTEYGYTF.